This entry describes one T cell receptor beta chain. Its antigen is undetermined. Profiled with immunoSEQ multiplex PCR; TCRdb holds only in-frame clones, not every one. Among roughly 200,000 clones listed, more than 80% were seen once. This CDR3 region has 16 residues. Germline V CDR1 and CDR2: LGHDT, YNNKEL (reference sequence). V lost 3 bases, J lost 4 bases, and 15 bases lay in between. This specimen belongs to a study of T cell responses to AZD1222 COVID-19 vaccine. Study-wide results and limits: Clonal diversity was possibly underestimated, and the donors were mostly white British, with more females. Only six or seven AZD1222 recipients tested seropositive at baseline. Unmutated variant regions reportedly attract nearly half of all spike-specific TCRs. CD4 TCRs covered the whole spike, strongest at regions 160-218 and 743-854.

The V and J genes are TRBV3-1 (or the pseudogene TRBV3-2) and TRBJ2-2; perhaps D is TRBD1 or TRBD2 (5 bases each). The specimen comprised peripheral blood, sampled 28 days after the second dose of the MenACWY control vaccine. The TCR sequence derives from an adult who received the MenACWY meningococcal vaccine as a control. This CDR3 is CASSHGVGDRTGELFF. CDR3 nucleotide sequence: TGTGCCAGCAGCCACGGGGTGGGGGATCGCACCGGGGAGCTGTTTTTT.